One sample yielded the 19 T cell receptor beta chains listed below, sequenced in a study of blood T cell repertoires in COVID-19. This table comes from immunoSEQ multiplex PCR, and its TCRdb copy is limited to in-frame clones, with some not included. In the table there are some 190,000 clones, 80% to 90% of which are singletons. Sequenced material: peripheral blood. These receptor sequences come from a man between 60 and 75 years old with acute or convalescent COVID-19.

Here the CDR3 DNA reads TGTGCCAGCAGCCCAGGGACAGTCAAAGAGACCCAGTACTTC. Residues: CASSPGTVKETQYF. The gene calls are TRBV11-2 and TRBJ2-5; 7 positions agree with TRBD1. V was pared by 5 bases and J by 3 bases, with 6 bases of the junction left unmatched. Germline V gives CDR1 SGHAT, CDR2 FQNNGV. There are 14 residues in the CDR3. Supplemented by reference TRBV11-2 and TRBJ2-5, the full variable domain reads EAGVAQSPRYKIIEKRQSVAFWCNPISGHATLYWYQQILGQGPKLLIQFQNNGVVDDSQLPKDRFSAERLKGVDSTLKIQPAKLEDSAVYLCASSPGTVKETQYFGPGTRLLVL.

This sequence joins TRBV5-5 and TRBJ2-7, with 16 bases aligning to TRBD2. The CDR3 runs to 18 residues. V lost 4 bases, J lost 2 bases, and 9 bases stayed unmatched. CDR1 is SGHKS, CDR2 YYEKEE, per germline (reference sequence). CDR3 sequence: CASSKGLAGGGVTYEQYF. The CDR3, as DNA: TGTGCCAGCAGCAAGGGACTAGCGGGAGGGGGTGTCACCTACGAGCAGTACTTC.

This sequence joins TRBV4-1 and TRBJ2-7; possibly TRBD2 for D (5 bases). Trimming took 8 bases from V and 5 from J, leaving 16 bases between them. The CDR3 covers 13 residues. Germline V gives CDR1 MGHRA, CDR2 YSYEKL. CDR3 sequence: CASWTDSRDEQYF. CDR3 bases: TGCGCCAGCTGGACTGACTCGCGCGACGAGCAGTACTTC.

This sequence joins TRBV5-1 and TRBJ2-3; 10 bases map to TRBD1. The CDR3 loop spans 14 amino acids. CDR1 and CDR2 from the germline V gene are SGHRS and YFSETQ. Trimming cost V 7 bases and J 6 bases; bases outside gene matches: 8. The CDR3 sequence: CASEPGTGVDTQYF. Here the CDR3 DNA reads TGCGCCAGCGAACCCGGGACAGGGGTGGATACGCAGTATTTT.

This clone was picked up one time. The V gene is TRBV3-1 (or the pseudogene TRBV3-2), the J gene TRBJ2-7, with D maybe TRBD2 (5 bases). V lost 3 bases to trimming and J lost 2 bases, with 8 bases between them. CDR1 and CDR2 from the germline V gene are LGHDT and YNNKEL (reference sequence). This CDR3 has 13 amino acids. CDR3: CASSHAGTYEQYF. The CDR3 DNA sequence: TGTGCCAGCAGCCATGCCGGGACCTACGAGCAGTACTTC.

The CDR3 spells CASSMGQGIAKNIQYF. The CDR3 nucleotides are TGTGCCAGTAGTATGGGACAGGGGATAGCCAAAAACATTCAGTACTTC. The chain links TRBV19 to TRBJ2-4; 10 bases fit TRBD1. The germline gives CDR1 LNHDA, CDR2 SQIVND (reference sequence). The CDR3 sequence is 16 residues long. Trimming at V came to 3 bases and at J to 0 bases, leaving 2 bases not matched to a gene.

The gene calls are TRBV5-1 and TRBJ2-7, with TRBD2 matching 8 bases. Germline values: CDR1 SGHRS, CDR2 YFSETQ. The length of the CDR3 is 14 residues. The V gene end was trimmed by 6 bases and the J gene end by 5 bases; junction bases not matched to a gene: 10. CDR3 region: CASKSIAGSNEQYF. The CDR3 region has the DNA TGCGCCAGCAAATCAATAGCGGGATCTAACGAGCAGTACTTC. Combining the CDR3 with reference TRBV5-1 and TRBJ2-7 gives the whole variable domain KAGVTQTPRYLIKTRGQQVTLSCSPISGHRSVSWYQQTPGQGLQFLFEYFSETQRNKGNFPGRFSGRQFSNSRSEMNVSTLELGDSALYLCASKSIAGSNEQYFGPGTRLTVT.

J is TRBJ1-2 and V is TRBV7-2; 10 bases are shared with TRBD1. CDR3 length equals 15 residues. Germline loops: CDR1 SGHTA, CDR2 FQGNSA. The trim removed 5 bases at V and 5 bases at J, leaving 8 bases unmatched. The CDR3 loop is CASSPGTGDIYGYTF. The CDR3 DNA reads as TGTGCCAGCAGCCCCGGGACAGGGGACATTTATGGCTACACCTTC.

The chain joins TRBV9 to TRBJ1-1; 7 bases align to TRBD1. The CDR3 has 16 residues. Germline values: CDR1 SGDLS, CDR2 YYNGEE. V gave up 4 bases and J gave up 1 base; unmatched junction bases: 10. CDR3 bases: TGTGCCAGCAGCAGAGGGGGCGCTGGGCGGAACACTGAAGCTTTCTTT. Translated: CASSRGGAGRNTEAFF.

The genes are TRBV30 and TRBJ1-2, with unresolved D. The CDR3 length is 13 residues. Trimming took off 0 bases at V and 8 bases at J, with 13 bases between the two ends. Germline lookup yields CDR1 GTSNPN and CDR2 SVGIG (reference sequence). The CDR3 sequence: CAWSVFSAWGYTF. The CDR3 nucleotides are TGTGCCTGGAGTGTCTTTTCAGCGTGGGGCTACACCTTC.

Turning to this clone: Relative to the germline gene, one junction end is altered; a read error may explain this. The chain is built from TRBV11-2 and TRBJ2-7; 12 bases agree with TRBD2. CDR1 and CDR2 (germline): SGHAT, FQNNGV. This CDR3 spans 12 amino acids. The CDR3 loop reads CASSLGTSGKSF. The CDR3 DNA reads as TGTGCCAGCAGCTTAGGGACTAGCGGGAAAAGCTTC.

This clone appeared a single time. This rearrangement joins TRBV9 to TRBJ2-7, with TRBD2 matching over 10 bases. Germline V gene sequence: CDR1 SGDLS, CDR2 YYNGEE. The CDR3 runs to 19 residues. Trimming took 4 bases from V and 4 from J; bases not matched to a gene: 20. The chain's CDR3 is CASSPTELAGVLGTYEQYF. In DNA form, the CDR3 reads TGTGCCAGCAGCCCCACTGAGCTAGCGGGAGTTCTCGGAACTTACGAGCAGTACTTC. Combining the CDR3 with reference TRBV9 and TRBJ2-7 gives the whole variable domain DSGVTQTPKHLITATGQRVTLRCSPRSGDLSVYWYQQSLDQGLQFLIQYYNGEERAKGNILERFSAQQFPDLHSELNLSSLELGDSALYFCASSPTELAGVLGTYEQYFGPGTRLTVT.

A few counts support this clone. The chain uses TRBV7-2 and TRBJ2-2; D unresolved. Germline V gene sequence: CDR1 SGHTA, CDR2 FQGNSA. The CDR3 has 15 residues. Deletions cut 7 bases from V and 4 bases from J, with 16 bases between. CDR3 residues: CASNKKTQITGELFF. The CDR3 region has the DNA TGTGCCAGCAACAAAAAGACACAAATCACCGGGGAGCTGTTTTTT.

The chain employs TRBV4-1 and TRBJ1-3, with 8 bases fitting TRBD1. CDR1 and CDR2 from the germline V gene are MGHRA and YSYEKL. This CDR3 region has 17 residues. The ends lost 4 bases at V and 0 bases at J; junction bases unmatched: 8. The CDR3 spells CASSRMGQAISGNTIYF. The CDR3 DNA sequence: TGCGCCAGCAGCCGCATGGGACAGGCGATCTCTGGAAACACCATATATTTT.

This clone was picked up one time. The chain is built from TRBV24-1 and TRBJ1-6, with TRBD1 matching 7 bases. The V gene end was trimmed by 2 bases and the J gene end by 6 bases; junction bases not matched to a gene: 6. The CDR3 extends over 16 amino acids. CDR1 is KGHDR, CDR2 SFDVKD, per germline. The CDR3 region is CATSDWAGGSNSPLHF. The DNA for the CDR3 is TGTGCCACCAGTGATTGGGCAGGGGGTTCTAATTCACCCCTCCACTTT.

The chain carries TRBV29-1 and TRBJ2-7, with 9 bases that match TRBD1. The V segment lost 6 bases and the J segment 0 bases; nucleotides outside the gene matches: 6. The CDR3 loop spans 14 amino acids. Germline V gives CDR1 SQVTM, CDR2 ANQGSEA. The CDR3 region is CSVRDRESSYEQYF. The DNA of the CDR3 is TGCAGCGTGAGGGACAGGGAGAGCTCCTACGAGCAGTACTTC.

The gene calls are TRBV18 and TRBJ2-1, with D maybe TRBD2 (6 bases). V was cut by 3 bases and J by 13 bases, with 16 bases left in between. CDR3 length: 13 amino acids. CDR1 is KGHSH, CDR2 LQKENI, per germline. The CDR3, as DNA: TGTGCCAGCTCACCCCAGGGCGCGGGACCTCAGTTCTTC. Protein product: CASSPQGAGPQFF.

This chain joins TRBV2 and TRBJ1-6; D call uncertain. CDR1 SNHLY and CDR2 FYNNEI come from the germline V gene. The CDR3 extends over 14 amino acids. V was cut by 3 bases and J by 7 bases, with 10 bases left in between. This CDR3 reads CASSDSYSNSPLHF. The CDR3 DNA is TGTGCCAGCAGTGACAGTTACAGCAATTCACCCCTCCACTTT.

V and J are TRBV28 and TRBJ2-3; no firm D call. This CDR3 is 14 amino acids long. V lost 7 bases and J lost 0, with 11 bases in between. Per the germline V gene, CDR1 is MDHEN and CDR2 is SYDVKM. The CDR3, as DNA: TGTGCCAGCATACCGGCAGGTAGCACAGATACGCAGTATTTT. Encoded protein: CASIPAGSTDTQYF. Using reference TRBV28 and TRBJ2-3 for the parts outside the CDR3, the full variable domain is DVKVTQSSRYLVKRTGEKVFLECVQDMDHENMFWYRQDPGLGLRLIYFSYDVKMKEKGDIPEGYSVSREKKERFSLILESASTNQTSMYLCASIPAGSTDTQYFGPGTRLTVL.